What follows are 8 T cell receptor beta chains derived from one specimen sequenced in a study of blood T cell repertoires in COVID-19. Only in-frame clones appear in the TCRdb table, and some are missing; sequencing was by immunoSEQ multiplex PCR. The sample gives about 220,000 clones, under 90% of which show up once; less than 4% is in the top ten. Sequencing used peripheral blood. The source is a woman of 80 years or more with acute or convalescent COVID-19.

The chain combines TRBV7-2 with TRBJ2-7; the D gene is possibly TRBD2 (6 bases). Germline CDR1 SGHTA, CDR2 FQGNSA. Trimming took off 8 bases at V and 6 bases at J, with 26 bases between the two ends. This CDR3 is 16 amino acids long. CDR3 bases: TGTGCCAGCGGCTGGAGTGATGGGGGGATAGGGGCCGAGCAGTACTTC. It specifies CASGWSDGGIGAEQYF.

The chain has TRBV2 and TRBJ1-5, with D perhaps matching TRBD1 (5 bases). Trimming left V 8 bases short and J 1 base short, with 6 bases between. The CDR3 spans 12 residues. The V gene's germline CDR1 is SNHLY and CDR2 FYNNEI. CDR3 nucleotide sequence: TGTGCCAGCCAGGGCAGCAATCAGCCCCAGCATTTT. Translated: CASQGSNQPQHF.

Turning to this clone: The junction departs from germline at one end; a sequencing error may be responsible. The V gene is TRBV7-7, the J gene TRBJ2-1; 11 bases agree with TRBD2. This CDR3 is built from 16 residues. Germline V lookup: CDR1 SSHAT, CDR2 FNYEAQ (reference sequence). The CDR3 sequence: CASSTPSGGYYNEQFF. The CDR3 DNA reads TGTGCTAGCAGCACACCTAGCGGGGGGTACTACAATGAGCAGTTCTTC.

V gene TRBV7-9 combines with J gene TRBJ2-7; D unclear. Germline V gene data show CDR1 as SEHNR and CDR2 as FQNEAQ (reference sequence). Trimming took 1 base from V and 0 from J, leaving 7 bases between them. The CDR3 is 14 residues long. The CDR3 sequence: CASSLDVLSYEQYF. For the CDR3, the DNA is TGTGCCAGCAGCTTAGATGTCCTCTCCTACGAGCAGTACTTC.

This chain joins TRBV3-1 (or the pseudogene TRBV3-2) and TRBJ1-2; the D is unclear. From germline, CDR1 is LGHDT and CDR2 YNNKEL (reference sequence). The ends were cut back, 4 bases at V and 1 base at J, with 13 bases in the middle. This CDR3 comprises 15 residues. The CDR3 nucleotides read TGTGCCAGCAGCCGCGGAGATCGAGTTAACTATGGCTACACCTTC. Encoded protein: CASSRGDRVNYGYTF.

The rearrangement joins TRBV14 to TRBJ1-1, with D tentatively TRBD1 (5 bases). Trimming left V 1 base short and J 0 bases short, with 12 bases between. The CDR3 length is 16 residues. Per germline, CDR1 SGHDN and CDR2 FVKESK. The CDR3, as DNA: TGTGCCAGCAGCCAAGGCCCCCTGACAGTGAACACTGAAGCTTTCTTT. Its translation: CASSQGPLTVNTEAFF.

This chain joins TRBV2 and TRBJ2-3; D is uncertain. Germline CDR1 SNHLY, CDR2 FYNNEI. V lost 7 bases and J 4 bases, leaving 9 bases between the germline ends. This CDR3 region has 12 residues. DNA of the CDR3: TGTGCCAGCACCTACGCCTCAGATACGCAGTATTTT. This sequence encodes CASTYASDTQYF.

This clone turned up a few times. This chain connects TRBV7-2 to TRBJ1-2; TRBD1 agrees at 7 bases. Germline V gene data show CDR1 as SGHTA and CDR2 as FQGNSA. V was pared by 2 bases and J by 8 bases, with 8 bases of the junction left unmatched. This CDR3 comprises 14 residues. CDR3 bases: TGTGCCAGCAGCTTAAGGGCAGGGGGTTTGGGCTACACCTTC. It translates to CASSLRAGGLGYTF.